The rows below give T cell receptor beta chains drawn from one sample of a study of beta chain features in type 1 diabetes. Assay: immunoSEQ multiplex PCR; the TCRdb copy retains only in-frame clones and omits some. The sample holds 900,000 or so clones, roughly a sixth seen once. Sequencing was carried out using naive CD4+ T cells from blood. Source of these receptors: a woman aged 18-29 years in good health. The CDR3 runs from the conserved cysteine through the conserved F or W. A D gene is named only where the DNA matches it firmly. The size field is filled for only some rows; it gives once, few, many or a size class.

CDR3aa	v_gene	abundance	d_gene
CASSFLGQGVGSNQPQHF	TRBV28	once	TRBD1
CASSSGTRSGELFF	TRBV11-2	few	TRBD2
CASSLDRLSYEQYF	TRBV5-1	-	-
CASKETSERYNEQFF	TRBV6-6	-	TRBD2
CASSQGMLSYNEQFF	TRBV7-2	few	-
CASSPPLGGNEQFF	TRBV7-9	-	-
CASSQAPPGNTIYF	TRBV4-3	few	-
CASGLGTEYGYTF	TRBV6-5	-	TRBD1
CASAQETGRQETQYF	TRBV7-9	-	TRBD1
CASSMGLGDTQYF	TRBV7-8	-	-
CASSSGTIQFF	TRBV7-6	-	TRBD2
CASSFGTIGFQETQYF	TRBV6-5	-	TRBD2
CASSPYETRAEQFF	TRBV14	many	-
CASSPGDRGLYGYTF	TRBV28	few	TRBD1
CASRTYRQETQYF	TRBV28	-	-
CASPNGGSPYEQYF	TRBV21-1	-	-
CASSGRDRANEKLFF	TRBV13	many	TRBD1
CASSQGRPETRAYGYTF	TRBV9	-	-
CASTPSLGTRGEQYF	TRBV2	-	-
CASSQQQGIYGYTF	TRBV14	few	TRBD1
CASSQDQETAASYEQYF	TRBV4-1	once	-
CASSAAYEQFF	TRBV27	-	-
CASSTFGNEQFF	TRBV19	few	-
CASSIVGTGNSNQPQHF	TRBV19	-	TRBD1
CASGQRGQGTMNTEAFF	TRBV5-4	-	TRBD1
CASSPSGRESYEQYF	TRBV7-2	few	TRBD2
CASSLEIGSYEQYF	TRBV7-9	-	-
CASTGQGSPGELFF	TRBV25-1	few	TRBD1
CASSQPGQRYNEQFF	TRBV4-2	few	-
CASSSWGYEQYF	TRBV28	-	-
CASRDRGSEQYF	TRBV27	-	TRBD1
CASGFYEQYF	TRBV7-8	few	-
CTSSNSGAANYGYTF	TRBV1	-	-
CASRPTSAETQYF	TRBV7-9	-	TRBD2
CASSLAPTGGVEAFF	TRBV7-2	few	TRBD1
CASSSAASRGEIYGYTF	TRBV28	-	TRBD1
CASSSRGVIGYEQYF	TRBV5-6	few	-